The sample holds many counts of the clone carrying this T cell receptor (beta chain). Its specificity is unknown. TCRdb used MiXCR to reprocess the 5' RACE reads, holding one entry per CDR3 protein. The sample contains 45,000 to 55,000 distinct CDR3 sequences, about 5.8% of which appear only once. Germline V gene sequence: CDR1 SNHLY, CDR2 FYNNEI. This CDR3 has 12 amino acids. V was cut by 6 bases and J by 2 bases, with 7 bases left in between. The record originates from a study of spatial heterogeneity in lung cancer. Study details: Raw reads contained each unique TCR and UMI combination more than ten times on average. Study results and limitations: At resection, ubiquitous expanded tumor TCRs appeared in blood more than at follow-up.

As to time point: sample taken at primary tumor resection. The donor group consisted of roughly 70 patients who had untreated, early-stage non-small cell lung cancer. Whole RNA obtained from tumor, nontumor lung or frozen PBMC underwent sequencing without sorting. The V gene is TRBV2, the J gene TRBJ2-5, with D possibly called TRBD1 or TRBD2 (5 bases each). The clonotype originates from a male donor with early-stage non-small cell lung cancer. Sequenced material: PBMCs, taken at surgery. The CDR3 protein is CASRGDQETQYF. CDR3 nucleotide sequence: TGTGCCAGCAGGGGGGATCAAGAGACCCAGTACTTC. Drawing the rest from reference TRBV2 and TRBJ2-5, the complete variable domain is EPEVTQTPSHQVTQMGQEVILRCVPISNHLYFYWYRQILGQKVEFLVSFYNNEISEKSEIFDDQFSVERPDGSNFTLKIRSTKLEDSAMYFCASRGDQETQYFGPGTRLLVL.